This T cell receptor (beta chain) originates from a study of graft-versus-host responses after intestinal transplantation. Study as a whole: Isolated intestinal, liver-intestinal, or multivisceral transplants had been given to the recipients. Anti-thymocyte globulin induction was given to all recipients, followed by tacrolimus and steroids for around 3 years.

Here immunoSEQ multiplex PCR was the method, and the copy in TCRdb shows in-frame clones only, minus some. The table has 10,000 to 15,000 clones, roughly 93% seen once; the top ten hold around 4.4%. For this clone: Its antigen remains unknown.

Notes on the study in general: Researchers found GvH clones in recipient marrow, and some showed up first in ileum or blood. Early after transplant, HvG declines were associated with peak levels of circulating GvH clones.

The CDR3 consists of 13 residues. Germline values: CDR1 SGHDT, CDR2 YYEEEE. V was pared by 5 bases and J by 2 bases, with 8 bases between. J is TRBJ1-5 and V is TRBV5-6; D call uncertain. The sequencing here drew on PBMCs, taken about 37 months after intestinal transplantation. The TCR sequence derives from a human patient who received an intestinal transplant, so some T cells may come from the graft donor. CDR3 sequence reads: CASSGGGNQPQHF. The CDR3 DNA sequence: TGTGCCAGCAGTGGCGGGGGCAATCAGCCCCAGCATTTT.